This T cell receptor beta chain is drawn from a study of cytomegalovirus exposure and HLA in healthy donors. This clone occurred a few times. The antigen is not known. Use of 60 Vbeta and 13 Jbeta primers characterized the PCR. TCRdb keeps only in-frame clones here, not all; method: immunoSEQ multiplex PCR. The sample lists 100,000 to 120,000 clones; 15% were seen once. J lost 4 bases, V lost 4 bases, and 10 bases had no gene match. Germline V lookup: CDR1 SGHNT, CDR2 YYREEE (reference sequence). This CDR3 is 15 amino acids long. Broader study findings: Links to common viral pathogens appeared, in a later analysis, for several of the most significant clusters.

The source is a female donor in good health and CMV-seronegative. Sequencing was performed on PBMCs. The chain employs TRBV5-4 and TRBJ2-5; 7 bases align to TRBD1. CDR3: CASSTPKGAVETQYF. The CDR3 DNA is TGTGCCAGCAGCACCCCTAAGGGGGCTGTAGAGACCCAGTACTTC.